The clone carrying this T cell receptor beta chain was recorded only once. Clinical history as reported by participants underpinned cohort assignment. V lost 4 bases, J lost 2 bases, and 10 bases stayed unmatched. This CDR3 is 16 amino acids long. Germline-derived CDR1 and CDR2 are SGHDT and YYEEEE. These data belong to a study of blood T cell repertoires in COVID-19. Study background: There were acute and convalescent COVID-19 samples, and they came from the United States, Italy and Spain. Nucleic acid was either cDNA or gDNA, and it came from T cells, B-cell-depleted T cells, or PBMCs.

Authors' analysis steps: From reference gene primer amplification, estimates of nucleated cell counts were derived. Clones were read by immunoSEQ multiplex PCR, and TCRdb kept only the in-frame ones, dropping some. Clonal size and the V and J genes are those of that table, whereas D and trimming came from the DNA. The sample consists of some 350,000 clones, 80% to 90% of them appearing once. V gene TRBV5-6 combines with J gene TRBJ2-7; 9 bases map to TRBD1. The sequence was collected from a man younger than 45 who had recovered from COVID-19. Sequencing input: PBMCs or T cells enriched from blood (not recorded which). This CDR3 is CASSKDYRGRTYEQYF. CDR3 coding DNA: TGTGCCAGCAGCAAGGATTACAGGGGGCGGACCTACGAGCAGTACTTC.